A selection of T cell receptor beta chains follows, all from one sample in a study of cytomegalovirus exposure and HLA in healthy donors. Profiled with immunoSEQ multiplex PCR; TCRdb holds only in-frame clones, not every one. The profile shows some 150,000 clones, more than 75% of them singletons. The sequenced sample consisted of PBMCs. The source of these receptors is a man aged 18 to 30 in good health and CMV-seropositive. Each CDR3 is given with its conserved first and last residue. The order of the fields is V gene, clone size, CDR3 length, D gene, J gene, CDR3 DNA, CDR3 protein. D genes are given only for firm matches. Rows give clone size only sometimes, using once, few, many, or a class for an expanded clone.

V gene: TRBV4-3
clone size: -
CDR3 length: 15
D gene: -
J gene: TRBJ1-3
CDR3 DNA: TGCGCCAGCAGCCAAGTTCCGGGGTCTGGAAACACCATATATTTT
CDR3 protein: CASSQVPGSGNTIYF

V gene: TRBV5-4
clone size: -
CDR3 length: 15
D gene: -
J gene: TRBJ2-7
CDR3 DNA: TGTGCCAGCAGCAGCCCCCGGGACTCCGGGGACGAGCAGTACTTC
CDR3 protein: CASSSPRDSGDEQYF

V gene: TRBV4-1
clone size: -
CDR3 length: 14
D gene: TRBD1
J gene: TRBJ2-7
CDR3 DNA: TGCGCCAGCAGCCTTGGACAGGGCGCCTACGAGCAGTACTTC
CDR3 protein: CASSLGQGAYEQYF

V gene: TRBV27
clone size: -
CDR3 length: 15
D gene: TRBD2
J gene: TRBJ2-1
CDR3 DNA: TGTGCCAGCAGTCCCCTCCCTAGCGGGAGCGATGAGCAGTTCTTC
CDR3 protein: CASSPLPSGSDEQFF

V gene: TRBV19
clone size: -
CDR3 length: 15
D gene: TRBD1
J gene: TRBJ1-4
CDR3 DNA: TGTGCCAGTAGTATAGGAGGGGGCCCCGGAGGAAAACTGTTTTTT
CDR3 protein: CASSIGGGPGGKLFF

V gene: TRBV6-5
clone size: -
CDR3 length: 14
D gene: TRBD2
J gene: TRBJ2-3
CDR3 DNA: TGTGCCAGCTCAGCGGGAGGTCGTACAGATACGCAGTATTTT
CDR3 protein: CASSAGGRTDTQYF

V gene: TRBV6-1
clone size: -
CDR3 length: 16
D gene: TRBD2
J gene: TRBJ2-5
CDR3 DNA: TGTGCCAGCAGTGCTCAATTTTACGGGGGGGCAGAGACCCAGTACTTC
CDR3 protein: CASSAQFYGGAETQYF

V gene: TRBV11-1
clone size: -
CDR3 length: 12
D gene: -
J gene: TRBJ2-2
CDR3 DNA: TGTGCGGGGCGCAGTGGCACCGGGGAGCTGTTTTTT
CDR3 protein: CAGRSGTGELFF

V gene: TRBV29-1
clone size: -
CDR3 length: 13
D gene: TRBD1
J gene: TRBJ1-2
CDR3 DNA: TGCAGCGTTGAGGACAGGAAAAACTATGGCTACACCTTC
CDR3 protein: CSVEDRKNYGYTF

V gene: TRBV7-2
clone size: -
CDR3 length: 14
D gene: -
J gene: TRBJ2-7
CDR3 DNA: TGTGCCAGCAGCTCCGTCCCCCGGGAACTCGAGCAGTACTTC
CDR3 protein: CASSSVPRELEQYF

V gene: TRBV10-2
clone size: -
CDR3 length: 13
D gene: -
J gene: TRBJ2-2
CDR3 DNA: TGCGCCAGCAGGGACAGCAACACCGGGGAGCTGTTTTTT
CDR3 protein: CASRDSNTGELFF

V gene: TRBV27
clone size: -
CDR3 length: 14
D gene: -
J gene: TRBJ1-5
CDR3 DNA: TGTGCCAGCAGCCCCCTCGAGGGGGATCAGCCCCAGCATTTT
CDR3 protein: CASSPLEGDQPQHF

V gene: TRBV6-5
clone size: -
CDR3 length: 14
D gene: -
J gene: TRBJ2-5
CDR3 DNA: TGTGCCAGCAGTTACTCGGACAGAAAAGAGACCCAGTACTTC
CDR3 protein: CASSYSDRKETQYF

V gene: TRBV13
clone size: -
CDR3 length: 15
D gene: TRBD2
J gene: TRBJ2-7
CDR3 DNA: TGTGCCAGCAGCGTAGGGACTAGCGGGGGGGACGAGCAGTACTTC
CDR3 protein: CASSVGTSGGDEQYF

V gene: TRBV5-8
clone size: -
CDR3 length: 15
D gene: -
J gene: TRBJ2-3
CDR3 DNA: TGTGCCAGCAGCGCAACTAGGAGACCTCCAAATACGCAGTATTTT
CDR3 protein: CASSATRRPPNTQYF

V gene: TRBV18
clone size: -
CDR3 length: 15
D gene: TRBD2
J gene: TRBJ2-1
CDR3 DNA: TGTGCCAGCTCACAGGGACTAGCGGGAGACAATGAGCAGTTCTTC
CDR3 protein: CASSQGLAGDNEQFF

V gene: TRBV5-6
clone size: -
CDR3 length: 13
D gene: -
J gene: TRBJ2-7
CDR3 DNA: TGTGCCAGCAGCGACAGGACCTCCTACGAGCAGTACTTC
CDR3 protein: CASSDRTSYEQYF

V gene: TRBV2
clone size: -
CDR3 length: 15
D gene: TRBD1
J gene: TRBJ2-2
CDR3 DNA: TGTGCCAGCAGACCTGGGACAGGCCCCACCGGGGAGCTGTTTTTT
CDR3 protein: CASRPGTGPTGELFF

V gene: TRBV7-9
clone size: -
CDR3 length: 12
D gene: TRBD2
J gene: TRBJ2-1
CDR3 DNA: TGTTCCAGCAGCTCCCGGACTAGCTCGCAGTTCTTC
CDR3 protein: CSSSSRTSSQFF

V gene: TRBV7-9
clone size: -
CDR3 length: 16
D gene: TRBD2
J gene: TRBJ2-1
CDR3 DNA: TGTGCCAGCAGACAACTAGCGGGGGGGCCCTACAATGAGCAGTTCTTC
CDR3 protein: CASRQLAGGPYNEQFF

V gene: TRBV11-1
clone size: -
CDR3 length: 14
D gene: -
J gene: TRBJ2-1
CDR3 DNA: TGTGCCAGCAGCTTAGATCTAGGCCCCCATGAGCAGTTCTTC
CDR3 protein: CASSLDLGPHEQFF

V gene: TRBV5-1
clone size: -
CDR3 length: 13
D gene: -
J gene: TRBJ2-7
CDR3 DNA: TGCGCCAGCAGCTTGGAGCTAGTCGGCGAGCAGTACTTC
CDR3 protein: CASSLELVGEQYF

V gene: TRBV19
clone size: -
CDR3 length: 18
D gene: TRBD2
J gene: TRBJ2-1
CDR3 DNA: TGTGCCAGTAGTATAGGACTAGCGGGGGATGTGTCCTACAATGAGCAGTTCTTC
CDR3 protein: CASSIGLAGDVSYNEQFF

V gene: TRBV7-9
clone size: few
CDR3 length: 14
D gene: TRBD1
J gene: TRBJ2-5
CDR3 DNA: TGTGCCAGCAGCTTCCGGGACAGACAAGAGACCCAGTACTTC
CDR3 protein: CASSFRDRQETQYF

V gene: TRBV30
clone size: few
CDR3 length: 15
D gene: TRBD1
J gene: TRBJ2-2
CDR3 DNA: TGTGCCTGGAGTAGGACAGGACCGAACACCGGGGAGCTGTTTTTT
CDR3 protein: CAWSRTGPNTGELFF

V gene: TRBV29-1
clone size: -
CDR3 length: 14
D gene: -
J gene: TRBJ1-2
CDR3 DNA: TGCAGCGTTGAGAGAGGCGTCAGGGGCTATGGCTACACCTTC
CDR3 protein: CSVERGVRGYGYTF

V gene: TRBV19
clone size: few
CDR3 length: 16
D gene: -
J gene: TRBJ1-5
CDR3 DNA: TGTGCCAGTAGTATGTGGGGGCGAGGTGGCAATCAGCCCCAGCATTTT
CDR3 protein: CASSMWGRGGNQPQHF

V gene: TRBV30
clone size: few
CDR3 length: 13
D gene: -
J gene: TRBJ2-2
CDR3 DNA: TGTGCCGGCTACCTGGAGTCCACCGGGGAGCTGTTTTTT
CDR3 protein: CAGYLESTGELFF

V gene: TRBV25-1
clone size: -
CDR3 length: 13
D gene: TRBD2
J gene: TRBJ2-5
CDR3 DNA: TGTGCCAGCAGAACTAGCGGGACTGAGACCCAGTACTTC
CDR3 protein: CASRTSGTETQYF

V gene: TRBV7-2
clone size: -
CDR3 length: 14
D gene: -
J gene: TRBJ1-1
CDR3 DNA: TGTGCCAGCAGCTTAAGTTCAGGGAACACTGAAGCTTTCTTT
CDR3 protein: CASSLSSGNTEAFF

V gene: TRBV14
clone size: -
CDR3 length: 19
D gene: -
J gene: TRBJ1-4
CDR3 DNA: TGTGCCAGCAGCCAAGGTGGGGGGAAATGGAGGGCAACTAATGAAAAACTGTTTTTT
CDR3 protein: CASSQGGGKWRATNEKLFF

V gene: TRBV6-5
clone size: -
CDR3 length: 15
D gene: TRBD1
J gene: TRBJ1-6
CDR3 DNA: TGTGCCAGCAGTTATAGGGGACAGAATAATTCACCCCTCCACTTT
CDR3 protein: CASSYRGQNNSPLHF

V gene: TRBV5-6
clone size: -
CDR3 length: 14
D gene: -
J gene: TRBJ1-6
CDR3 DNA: TGTGCCAGCAGCCAGGACATGTTGAATTCACCCCTCCACTTT
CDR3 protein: CASSQDMLNSPLHF

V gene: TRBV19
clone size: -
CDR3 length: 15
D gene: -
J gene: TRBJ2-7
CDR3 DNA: TGTGCCAGTAGAAGAGCAGGCCCTACCCTCTACGAGCAGTACTTC
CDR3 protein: CASRRAGPTLYEQYF

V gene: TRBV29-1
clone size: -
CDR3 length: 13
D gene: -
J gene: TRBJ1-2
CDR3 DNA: TGCAGCGTTGAAAACAGGGTGGACTATGGCTACACCTTC
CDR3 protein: CSVENRVDYGYTF

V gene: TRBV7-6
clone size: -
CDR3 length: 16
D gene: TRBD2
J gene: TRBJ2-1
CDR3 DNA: TGTGCCAGCTCGCCCGGCAGCGGGGCTGGGGTCGGTGAGCAGTTCTTC
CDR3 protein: CASSPGSGAGVGEQFF

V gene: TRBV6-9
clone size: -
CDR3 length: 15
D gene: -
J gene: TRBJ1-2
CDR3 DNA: TGTGCCAGCAGTTATCGGGAGGCCGGGGACTATGGCTACACCTTC
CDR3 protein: CASSYREAGDYGYTF

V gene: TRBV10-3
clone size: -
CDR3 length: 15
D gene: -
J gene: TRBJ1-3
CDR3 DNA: TGTGCCATCAGGAACCTGGACAACTCTGGAAACACCATATATTTT
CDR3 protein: CAIRNLDNSGNTIYF

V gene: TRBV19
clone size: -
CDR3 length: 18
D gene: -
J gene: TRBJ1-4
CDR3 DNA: TGTGCCAGTAGGACGAAAAGGACAGCCATTCTGACGAATGAAAAACTGTTTTTT
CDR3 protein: CASRTKRTAILTNEKLFF

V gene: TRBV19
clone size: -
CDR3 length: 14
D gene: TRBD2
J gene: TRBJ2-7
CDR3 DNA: TGTGCCAGTAGTCCCCCGGGAGGGGCCTACGAGCAGTACTTC
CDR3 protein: CASSPPGGAYEQYF

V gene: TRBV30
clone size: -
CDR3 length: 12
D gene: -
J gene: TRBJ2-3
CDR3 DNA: TGTGCCTGGAGTGGGGGGGCAGATACGCAGTATTTT
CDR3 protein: CAWSGGADTQYF

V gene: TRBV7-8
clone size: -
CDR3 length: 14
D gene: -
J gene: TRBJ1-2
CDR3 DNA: TGTGCCAGCAGCTTAGGCGTCAGGGACTATGGCTACACCTTC
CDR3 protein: CASSLGVRDYGYTF

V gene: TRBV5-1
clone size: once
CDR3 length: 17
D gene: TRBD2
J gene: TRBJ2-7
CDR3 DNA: TGCGCCAGCAGCCCAGGGACTAGCGGGAGTAGGATTCACGAGCAGTACTTC
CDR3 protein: CASSPGTSGSRIHEQYF

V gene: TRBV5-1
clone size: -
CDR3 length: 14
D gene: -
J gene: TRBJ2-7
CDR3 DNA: TGCGCCAGCAGCTTGGTAGCGAGAGCCTACGAGCAGTACTTC
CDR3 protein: CASSLVARAYEQYF

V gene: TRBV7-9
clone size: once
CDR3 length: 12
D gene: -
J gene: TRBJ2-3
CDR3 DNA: TGTGCCAGCAGGGTCGGGTCGCGGAGCCAGTATTTT
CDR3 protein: CASRVGSRSQYF

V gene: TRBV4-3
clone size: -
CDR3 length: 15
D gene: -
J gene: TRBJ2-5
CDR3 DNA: TGCGCCAGCAGCCAAGATCTCGGGACTTGGGAGACCCAGTACTTC
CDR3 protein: CASSQDLGTWETQYF

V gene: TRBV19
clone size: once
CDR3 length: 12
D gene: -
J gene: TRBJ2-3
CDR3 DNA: TGTGCCAGTAAGACGGCGGGGGATACGCAGTATTTT
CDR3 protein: CASKTAGDTQYF

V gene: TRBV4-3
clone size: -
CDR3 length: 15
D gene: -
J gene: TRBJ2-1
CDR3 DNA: TGCGCCAGCAGCCAAGAGAGCCGACAGTACAATGAGCAGTTCTTC
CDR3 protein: CASSQESRQYNEQFF

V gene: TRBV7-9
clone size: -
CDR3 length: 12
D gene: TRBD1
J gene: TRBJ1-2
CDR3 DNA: TGTGCCAGCCGCAGGGGGGACTATGGCTACACCTTC
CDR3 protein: CASRRGDYGYTF

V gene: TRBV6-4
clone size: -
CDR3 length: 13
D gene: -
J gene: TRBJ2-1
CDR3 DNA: TGTGCCAGCAGTGACTCGAAAGCCAATGAGCAGTTCTTC
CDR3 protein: CASSDSKANEQFF

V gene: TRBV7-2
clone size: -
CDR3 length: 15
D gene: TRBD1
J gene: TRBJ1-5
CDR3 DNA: TGTGCCAGCAGTTTTACCGGGACAGGGAATCAGCCCCAGCATTTT
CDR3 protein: CASSFTGTGNQPQHF

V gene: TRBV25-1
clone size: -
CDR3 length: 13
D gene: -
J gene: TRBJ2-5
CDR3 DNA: TGTGCCAGCGTCGACAGCTACCAAGAGACCCAGTACTTC
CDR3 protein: CASVDSYQETQYF

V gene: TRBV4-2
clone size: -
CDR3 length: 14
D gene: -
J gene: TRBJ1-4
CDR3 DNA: TGTGCCAGCAGCCAAGAAATGGGCAATGAAAAACTGTTTTTT
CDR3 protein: CASSQEMGNEKLFF

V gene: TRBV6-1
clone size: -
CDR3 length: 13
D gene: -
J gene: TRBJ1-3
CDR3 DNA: TGTGCCAGCAGCCCGGACATCACAAACACCATATATTTT
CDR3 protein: CASSPDITNTIYF

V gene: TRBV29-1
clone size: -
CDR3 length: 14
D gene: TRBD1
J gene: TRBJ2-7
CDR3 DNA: TGCAGCGTTGAAGCGGGTGGACAGGGACACGAGCAGTACTTC
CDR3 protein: CSVEAGGQGHEQYF

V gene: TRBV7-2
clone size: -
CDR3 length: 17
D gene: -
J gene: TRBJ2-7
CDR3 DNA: TGTGCCAGCAGCTTATCCGGGGGAGGACTCATAGTTTACGAGCAGTACTTC
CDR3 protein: CASSLSGGGLIVYEQYF

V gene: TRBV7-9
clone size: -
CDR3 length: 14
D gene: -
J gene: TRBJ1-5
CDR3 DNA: TGTGCCAGCAGCCCAACAGGGTCAGGGCAGCCCCAGCATTTT
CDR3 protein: CASSPTGSGQPQHF